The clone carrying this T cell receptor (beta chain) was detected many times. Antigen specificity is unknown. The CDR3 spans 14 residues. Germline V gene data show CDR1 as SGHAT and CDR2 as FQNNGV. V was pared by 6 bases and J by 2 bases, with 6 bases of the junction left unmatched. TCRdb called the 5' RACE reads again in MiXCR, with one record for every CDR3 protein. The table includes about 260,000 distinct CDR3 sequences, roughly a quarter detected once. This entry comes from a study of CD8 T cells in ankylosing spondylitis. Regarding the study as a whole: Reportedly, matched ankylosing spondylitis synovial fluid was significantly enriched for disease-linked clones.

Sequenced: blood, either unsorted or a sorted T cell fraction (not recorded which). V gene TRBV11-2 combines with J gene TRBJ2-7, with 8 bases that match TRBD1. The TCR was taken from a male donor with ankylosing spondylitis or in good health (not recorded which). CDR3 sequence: CASRRRQGPYEQYF. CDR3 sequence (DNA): TGTGCCAGCAGACGACGACAGGGGCCCTACGAGCAGTACTTC.